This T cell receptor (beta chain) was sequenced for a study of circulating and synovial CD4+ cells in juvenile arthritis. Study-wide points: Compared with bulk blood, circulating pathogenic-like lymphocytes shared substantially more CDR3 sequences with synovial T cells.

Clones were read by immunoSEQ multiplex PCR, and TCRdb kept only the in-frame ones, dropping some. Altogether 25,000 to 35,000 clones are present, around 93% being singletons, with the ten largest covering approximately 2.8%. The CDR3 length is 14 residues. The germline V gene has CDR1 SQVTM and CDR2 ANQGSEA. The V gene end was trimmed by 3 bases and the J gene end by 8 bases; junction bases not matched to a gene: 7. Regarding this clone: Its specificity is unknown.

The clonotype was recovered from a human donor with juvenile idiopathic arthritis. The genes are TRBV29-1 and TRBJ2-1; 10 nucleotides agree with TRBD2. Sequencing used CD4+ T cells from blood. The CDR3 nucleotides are TGCAGCGTTGAGCCCAGCGGGAGGGGCTATGAGCAGTTCTTC. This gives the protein CSVEPSGRGYEQFF.